This T cell receptor beta chain derives from a study of T cell responses to AZD1222 COVID-19 vaccine. Regarding the study as a whole: Spike-specific TCR breadth rose after two AZD1222 doses, and depth rose as well.

With respect to this clone: Its antigen is as yet unknown.

Germline CDR1 and CDR2: LGHNA and YSLEER. V was pared by 4 bases and J by 8 bases, with 15 bases between. The CDR3 extends over 13 amino acids. Sequencing used immunoSEQ multiplex PCR; TCRdb keeps in-frame clones, though not all of them. The sample lists under 200,000 clones; around 88% were seen once. The chain couples TRBV4-3 to TRBJ2-7; D is uncertain. Sequencing was performed on peripheral blood, taken 28 days after the second AZD1222 dose. The origin of this receptor is an adult who received the AZD1222 COVID-19 vaccine. CDR3 protein: CASSLDPFLQQYF. As DNA, the CDR3 is TGCGCCAGCAGCCTCGATCCGTTTCTACAGCAGTACTTC.